The subject of this entry is one T cell receptor beta chain. How the authors handled the data: It was from reference gene primer amplification that nucleated cell counts were estimated. Profiled with immunoSEQ multiplex PCR; TCRdb holds only in-frame clones, not every one. Clone size and V and J calls were adopted from that table, with D and trimming inferred from the DNA. The sample records more than 95,000 clones, around 90% being singletons. This specimen comes from a study of blood T cell repertoires in COVID-19. Across the whole study: Acute and convalescent COVID-19 specimens originated in the United States, Italy and Spain. Sources were T cells, B-cell-depleted T cells, or PBMCs; the material itself was cDNA or gDNA.

CDR3 length: 15 amino acids. Between the trimmed V and J ends, which lost 1 base and 7 bases, there was a span of 17 bases. Per the germline V gene, CDR1 is LGHDT and CDR2 is YNNKEL (reference sequence). This rearrangement joins TRBV3-1 (or the pseudogene TRBV3-2) to TRBJ2-7, with D possibly matching TRBD2 (5 bases). The sequencing input was peripheral blood. This receptor was obtained from a human donor in a cohort sampled during active COVID-19. CDR3 sequence reads: CASSQARTFLREQYF. The CDR3 DNA sequence: TGTGCCAGCAGCCAAGCGAGGACTTTCCTTCGAGAGCAGTACTTC.